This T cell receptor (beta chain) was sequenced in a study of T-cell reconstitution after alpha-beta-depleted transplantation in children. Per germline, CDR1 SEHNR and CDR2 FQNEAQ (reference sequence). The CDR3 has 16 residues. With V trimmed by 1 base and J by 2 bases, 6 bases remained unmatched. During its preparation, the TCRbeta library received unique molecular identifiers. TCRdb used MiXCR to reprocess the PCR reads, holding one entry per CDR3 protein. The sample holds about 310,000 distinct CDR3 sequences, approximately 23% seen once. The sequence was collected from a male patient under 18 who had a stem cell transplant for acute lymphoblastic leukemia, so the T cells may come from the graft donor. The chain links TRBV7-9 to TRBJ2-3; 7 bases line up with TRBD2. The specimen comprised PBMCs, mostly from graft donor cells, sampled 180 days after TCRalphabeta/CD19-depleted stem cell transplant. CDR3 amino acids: CASSLVPGGYTDTQYF. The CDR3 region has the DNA TGTGCCAGCAGCTTAGTGCCGGGAGGCTACACAGATACGCAGTATTTT.